A selection of T cell receptor beta chains follows, all from one sample in a study of graft-versus-host responses after intestinal transplantation. Assay used: immunoSEQ multiplex PCR; TCRdb lists only in-frame clones, some missing. The data contain roughly 21,000 clones, 30% to 40% of them singletons. The sample here was alloreactive CD8+ T cells from a mixed lymphocyte reaction culture, taken before intestinal transplant. The receptors were sampled from a human patient who received an intestinal transplant. Each CDR3 is given with its conserved first and last residue. Fields, in order: J gene, V gene, D gene, clone size, CDR3 protein, CDR3 DNA. The D gene is left open where the match is weak. Only some rows state a clone size, as once, few, many or a class for expanded clones.

>TRBJ2-1|TRBV27|.|medium-sized
CASSLSAGNEQFF
TGTGCCAGCAGTTTATCGGCAGGGAATGAGCAGTTCTTC
>TRBJ2-1|TRBV6-1|TRBD2|medium-sized
CASSASLAGGYNEQFF
TGTGCCAGCAGTGCTAGTCTAGCGGGAGGCTACAATGAGCAGTTCTTC
>TRBJ2-7|TRBV27|TRBD1|.
CASSLGTAYEQYF
TGTGCCAGCAGTTTAGGGACAGCTTACGAGCAGTACTTC
>TRBJ2-3|TRBV5-6|.|.
CASRWLPSTDTQYF
TGTGCCAGCCGCTGGCTTCCTAGCACAGATACGCAGTATTTT
>TRBJ1-2|TRBV4-1|TRBD1|.
CASSPHWRQGAYNYGYTF
TGCGCCAGCAGCCCACACTGGAGACAGGGGGCGTATAACTATGGCTACACCTTC
>TRBJ1-1|TRBV7-2|TRBD1|.
CASSPRGPPQNTEAFF
TGTGCCAGCAGCCCTAGGGGGCCACCCCAGAACACTGAAGCTTTCTTT
>TRBJ2-7|TRBV27|.|few
CASSPRVDYEQYF
TGTGCCAGCAGCCCCAGGGTAGACTACGAGCAGTACTTC
>TRBJ2-3|TRBV6-1|.|few
CASSESASADTQYF
TGTGCCAGCAGTGAATCGGCTAGCGCAGATACGCAGTATTTT
>TRBJ2-7|TRBV10-3|TRBD2|.
CAIRAGTSYEQYF
TGTGCCATCAGGGCCGGGACTAGCTACGAGCAGTACTTC
>TRBJ2-7|TRBV5-1|.|.
CASSLVFLPYEQYF
TGCGCCAGCAGCTTGGTGTTCTTGCCCTACGAGCAGTACTTC
>TRBJ2-1|TRBV4-1|TRBD2|.
CASSDRPAGDEQFF
TGCGCCAGCAGCGACCGCCCGGCGGGGGATGAGCAGTTCTTC
>TRBJ1-5|TRBV16|TRBD1|few
CASSPQGGRNQPQHF
TGTGCCAGCAGCCCACAGGGGGGTCGGAATCAGCCCCAGCATTTT
>TRBJ1-1|TRBV6-5|.|.
CASSYSGVTEAFF
TGTGCCAGCAGTTACTCGGGAGTTACTGAAGCTTTCTTT
>TRBJ2-1|TRBV9|.|.
CASSVWSAGNEQFF
TGTGCCAGCAGCGTCTGGTCCGCTGGGAATGAGCAGTTCTTC
>TRBJ2-1|TRBV9|TRBD1|few
CASSAWTGVRNEQFF
TGTGCCAGCAGCGCGTGGACAGGGGTCCGCAATGAGCAGTTCTTC
>TRBJ2-7|TRBV10-2|TRBD1|few
CASSDTDRDISYEQYF
TGCGCCAGCAGTGACACCGACAGGGATATTTCCTACGAGCAGTACTTC
>TRBJ2-1|TRBV7-9|.|.
CASSLLALERLFF
TGTGCCAGCAGCTTACTAGCCTTGGAACGCCTGTTCTTC
>TRBJ1-2|TRBV6-6|.|few
CASSYSVGYTF
TGTGCCAGCAGTTATTCTGTTGGCTACACCTTC